These T cell receptor beta chains were read from a single sample in a study of TIL therapy for anti-PD-1-resistant metastatic lung cancer. The protocol was immunoSEQ multiplex PCR, while the TCRdb copy is restricted to in-frame clones and leaves out a portion. The sample carries several thousand clones, 64% recorded once. The sequencing used tumor tissue, collected at baseline. Receptors originate from a person aged 25 to 80 with non-small cell lung cancer. Both conserved end residues are part of each CDR3. D genes are given only for firm matches.

CASSLAGGVGQPQHF	TRBV5-8	TRBJ1-5	NA
CASSLIAGNPYEQYF	TRBV27	TRBJ2-7	TRBD2
CASSLRQGQETQYF	TRBV28	TRBJ2-5	TRBD1
CASSHDWTETYEQYF	TRBV5-6	TRBJ2-7	NA
CASSYLDSNYGYTF	TRBV5-1	TRBJ1-2	NA
CASSTGQGGHEQYF	TRBV19	TRBJ2-7	TRBD1
CASSLAGEAYNEQFF	TRBV7-3	TRBJ2-1	TRBD2
CASSEQYSGANVLTF	TRBV6-1	TRBJ2-6	NA
CASSPTGPDTQYF	TRBV7-8	TRBJ2-3	NA
CASSDWGARGNQPQHF	TRBV2	TRBJ1-5	NA
CASSFIGGTNFGNTIYF	TRBV7-8	TRBJ1-3	TRBD1
CASRATSSYEQYF	TRBV7-9	TRBJ2-7	NA
CASLTPLAGAGDTQYF	TRBV28	TRBJ2-3	TRBD2
CASSLVEKTQYF	TRBV12-3/TRBV12-4	TRBJ2-5	NA
CASSGTGDGANVLTF	TRBV6-4	TRBJ2-6	TRBD1
CSVEGLAGGDNEQFF	TRBV29-1	TRBJ2-1	TRBD2
CASSFLRGEGQPQHF	TRBV28	TRBJ1-5	NA
CASSSRAGWDYNEQFF	TRBV27	TRBJ2-1	TRBD2
CASSLGGRETQYF	TRBV7-6	TRBJ2-5	NA
CATAWDKREVRINEQFF	TRBV27	TRBJ2-1	TRBD2
CASSPPGLAAGELFF	TRBV28	TRBJ2-2	TRBD2
CASSLDGRAENEQFF	TRBV11-2	TRBJ2-1	TRBD2
CASSQEQGVGAEAFF	TRBV4-3	TRBJ1-1	TRBD1
CASSLSEGPQHF	TRBV6-5	TRBJ1-5	NA
CASSKGLNQPQHF	TRBV9	TRBJ1-5	NA
CASNQGLDTGELFF	TRBV19	TRBJ2-2	NA
CATSGGHQETQYF	TRBV15	TRBJ2-5	NA
CASSWDRGRSTGELFF	TRBV7-9	TRBJ2-2	TRBD1
CASSSRGGATDTQYF	TRBV3-1/TRBV3-2	TRBJ2-3	TRBD2
CASSGARQETQYF	TRBV19	TRBJ2-5	NA
CATSPGSRGSGANVLTF	TRBV27	TRBJ2-6	NA
CASSFHGVTDTQYF	TRBV5-4	TRBJ2-3	NA
CASSLTLAGAYEQYF	TRBV3-1/TRBV3-2	TRBJ2-7	TRBD2
CATSDGTPNRGNEQFF	TRBV24-1	TRBJ2-1	NA
CASSHELTSGSKNIQYF	TRBV5-1	TRBJ2-4	TRBD2
CASSQDRDYGYTF	TRBV4-2	TRBJ1-2	TRBD1
CASSRWGQGILGYTF	TRBV5-6	TRBJ1-2	TRBD1
CASSQERVPGELFF	TRBV4-3	TRBJ2-2	NA
CASSPDRDDEQYFGPPRGGQYF	TRBV6-6	TRBJ2-7	NA
CATSARTGAGYGYTF	TRBV24-1	TRBJ1-2	TRBD1
CASSTGAGYNEQFF	TRBV7-2	TRBJ2-1	NA
CASRVGRVYEQYF	TRBV28	TRBJ2-7	TRBD2
CASSELQTRPLYNEQFF	TRBV6-1	TRBJ2-1	NA
CASNVDRGHEQYF	TRBV2	TRBJ2-7	TRBD1
CASSPGQGHEQFF	TRBV2	TRBJ2-1	TRBD1
CASSPTPSTGRTQYF	TRBV5-1	TRBJ2-3	TRBD1
CASSAGQDTGELFF	TRBV25-1	TRBJ2-2	TRBD1
CASSANSGTANTGELFF	TRBV5-1	TRBJ2-2	TRBD1
CASSSGNAGSPLHF	TRBV7-2	TRBJ1-6	NA
CASSPSPTDRSTDTQYF	TRBV3-1/TRBV3-2	TRBJ2-3	NA
CASGSTDRENIQYF	TRBV12-5	TRBJ2-4	TRBD1
CASSLAQAGGTDTQYF	TRBV5-1	TRBJ2-3	TRBD2
CASRLASGSNEQFF	TRBV3-1/TRBV3-2	TRBJ2-1	TRBD2
CASSDIAPGHHTEAFF	TRBV25-1	TRBJ1-1	NA